The clone carrying this TCR beta chain was counted a single time. Clones were sequenced by immunoSEQ multiplex PCR, and TCRdb holds only the in-frame ones, with some missing. Seen here are fewer than 30,000 clones, about 83% observed once, and the top ten hold roughly a quarter. This record belongs to a study of blood T cell repertoires in COVID-19. The germline V gene encodes CDR1 KGHDR and CDR2 SFDVKD. V lost 3 bases and J 7 bases, leaving 11 bases between the germline ends. The CDR3 spans 13 residues. The chain joins TRBV24-1 to TRBJ1-1, with a weak D call TRBD1 (5 bases). The sample was peripheral blood. This TCR came from a human donor in a cohort sampled during active COVID-19. CDR3 residues: CATSDQDRNEAFF. CDR3 nucleotides: TGTGCCACCAGTGATCAAGACAGAAATGAAGCTTTCTTT.